This T cell receptor beta chain was identified during a study of Graves' ophthalmopathy and Graves' hyperthyroidism. Study results and caveats: Thyroid clonotypes that were expanded above 0.001 frequency mostly also appeared in blood.

On this clonotype itself: The target antigen is unknown.

TCR beta CDR3 amplification used RNA transcripts. The first-round RT-PCR employed HTBI primers together with the Qiagen OneStep RT-PCR kit. A multiplex PCR was then performed as the second round. Via MiXCR, TCRdb re-called the multiplex PCR reads, giving one row per CDR3 protein. The table has 150,000 to 200,000 distinct CDR3 sequences, roughly two fifths seen once. Germline CDR1 LNHDA, CDR2 SQIVND (reference sequence). The CDR3 covers 13 residues. V lost 3 bases and J lost 5, with 10 bases in between. In this cohort, patients with other autoimmune diseases, uncontrolled infections, pregnancy or lactation were excluded.

Material for sequencing was peripheral blood. V and J are TRBV19 and TRBJ1-1; no firm D call. This TCR was sampled from a man aged 30-40 years with Graves' ophthalmopathy. The CDR3: CASSMVPGTEAFF. The CDR3, as DNA: TGTGCCAGTAGTATGGTTCCCGGAACTGAAGCTTTCTTT.